This paragraph covers one TCR beta chain sequence. Its specificity is unknown. Method: immunoSEQ multiplex PCR; TCRdb's copy keeps in-frame clones and lacks some. The table includes 25,000 to 30,000 clones, about 80% detected once. These data come from a study of T cell repertoires in ileal Crohn's disease. Study observations and caveats: Active smokers at surgery had more clonal expansions than non-smokers. High-frequency clones were more common in sorted CD8 than CD4 cells. Clonality above 26.8% at surgery always came with endoscopic recurrence.

Patients were adults with ileal or ileocolonic Crohn's disease needing resection. The V end was cut by 2 bases, the J end by 0 bases, with 10 bases between. CDR1 and CDR2 (germline): SEHNR, FQNEAQ (reference sequence). CDR3 size: 15 residues. The specimen was ileal tissue. The chain has TRBV7-9 and TRBJ1-2; D unresolved. The receptor comes from an adult with Crohn's disease. The CDR3 region has the DNA TGTGCCAGCAGCTTATTCGGGGTGACTAACTATGGCTACACCTTC. Protein sequence: CASSLFGVTNYGYTF.